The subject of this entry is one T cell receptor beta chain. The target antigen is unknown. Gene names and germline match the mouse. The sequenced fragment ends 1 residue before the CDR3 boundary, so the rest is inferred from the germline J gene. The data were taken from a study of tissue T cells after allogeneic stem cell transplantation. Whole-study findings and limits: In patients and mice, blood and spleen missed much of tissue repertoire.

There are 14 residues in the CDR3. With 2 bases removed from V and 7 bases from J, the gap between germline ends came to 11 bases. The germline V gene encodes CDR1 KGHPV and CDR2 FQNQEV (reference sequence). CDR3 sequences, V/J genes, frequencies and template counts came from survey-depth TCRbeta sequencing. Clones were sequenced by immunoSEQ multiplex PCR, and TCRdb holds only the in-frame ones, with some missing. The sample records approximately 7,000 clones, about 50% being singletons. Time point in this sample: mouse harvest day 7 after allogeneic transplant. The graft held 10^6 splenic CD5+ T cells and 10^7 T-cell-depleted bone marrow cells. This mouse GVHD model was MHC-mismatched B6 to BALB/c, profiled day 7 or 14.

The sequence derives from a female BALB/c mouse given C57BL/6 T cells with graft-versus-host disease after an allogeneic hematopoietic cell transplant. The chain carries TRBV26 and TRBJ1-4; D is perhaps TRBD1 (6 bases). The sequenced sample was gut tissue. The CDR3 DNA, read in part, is TGTGCCAGCAGTCTGGGGGGGCGCAGCGAAAGATTATTT. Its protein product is CASSLGGRSERLF. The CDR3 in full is CASSLGGRSERLFF.